The 17 T cell receptor beta chains reported below all come from one sample, sequenced in a study of control samples from healthy donors and cancer patients. The table came from immunoSEQ multiplex PCR; TCRdb's copy has only in-frame clones and leaves some out. The sample lists 120,000 or so clones, approximately 89% occurring once. The sequenced sample was blood. These receptors were obtained from a man aged 18 to 35 in good health.

The genes are TRBV7-3 and TRBJ1-1; 7 bases match TRBD1. Germline V gene lookup returns CDR1 SGHTA and CDR2 FQGTGA. V was clipped by 7 bases and J by 3 bases; unmatched bases: 5. The CDR3 spans 13 residues. The CDR3 protein is CASTPGGDTEAFF. CDR3 DNA: TGTGCCAGCACCCCAGGGGGGGACACTGAAGCTTTCTTT.

The CDR3 DNA sequence: TGTGCCAGCCAACCGAAGACAGGGTATAGCAATCAGCCCCAGCATTTT. This codes for CASQPKTGYSNQPQHF. The chain couples TRBV27 to TRBJ1-5, with TRBD1 matching over 7 bases. Unmatched junction bases numbered 10, after V lost 8 bases and J lost 0 bases. This CDR3 is 16 amino acids long. CDR1 and CDR2 (germline): MNHEY, SMNVEV (reference sequence).

This chain links TRBV27 with TRBJ2-7; TRBD1 matches at 11 bases. CDR1 is MNHEY, CDR2 SMNVEV, per germline (reference sequence). The CDR3 loop spans 16 amino acids. After removal of 6 bases from V and 0 bases from J, the junction contained 7 bases not matched to a gene. For the CDR3, the DNA is TGTGCCAGCAGGTTCAGGGGACAGGGGGGCTCCTACGAGCAGTACTTC. Its protein product is CASRFRGQGGSYEQYF.

V usage is TRBV3-1 (or the pseudogene TRBV3-2) and J usage is TRBJ2-7; a possible D gene is TRBD1 (6 bases). The V and J ends lost 4 bases and 3 bases respectively, with 19 bases between them. Germline V CDR1 and CDR2: LGHDT, YNNKEL (reference sequence). This CDR3 contains 16 residues. The CDR3 sequence: CASSLTSGAFVYEQYF. The CDR3 coding sequence is TGTGCCAGCAGCCTCACGTCAGGGGCGTTCGTCTACGAGCAGTACTTC.

This chain joins TRBV11-2 and TRBJ2-2, with 10 bases that match TRBD1. CDR3 length: 16 amino acids. CDR1 is SGHAT and CDR2 is FQNNGV in the germline V gene. V lost 6 bases and J lost 4; bases outside the gene matches: 8. CDR3 in amino acids: CASRRTGTGVTGELFF. The DNA for the CDR3 is TGTGCCAGCAGGAGGACCGGGACAGGGGTCACCGGGGAGCTGTTTTTT.

This chain links TRBV5-5 with TRBJ1-5; possible D gene TRBD1, 5 bases. Trimming pared 0 bases from V and 4 bases from J, leaving 11 bases between. Germline V gives CDR1 SGHKS, CDR2 YYEKEE (reference sequence). The CDR3 totals 15 residues. The DNA of the CDR3 is TGTGCCAGCAGCTTGGGACAGTCCGTAAATCAGCCCCAGCATTTT. Residues: CASSLGQSVNQPQHF.

The chain employs TRBV4-2 and TRBJ1-5; D may be TRBD1 (6 bases). The CDR3 is 17 residues long. Trimming took 0 bases from V and 5 from J, leaving 17 bases between them. Germline V CDR1 and CDR2: LGHNA, YNFKEQ. CDR3 DNA sequence: TGTGCCAGCAGCCAAGATATTTGGGACAAAAAAGATCAGCCCCAGCATTTT. This encodes CASSQDIWDKKDQPQHF.

This chain uses TRBV9 with TRBJ1-1; the match to TRBD1 covers 8 bases. The length of the CDR3 is 14 residues. V gave up 2 bases and J gave up 7 bases; unmatched junction bases: 7. Germline V gene data show CDR1 as SGDLS and CDR2 as YYNGEE. The CDR3 is CASSVGQENGEAFF. DNA for the CDR3: TGTGCCAGCAGCGTGGGACAGGAGAACGGTGAAGCTTTCTTT.

This rearrangement joins TRBV2 to TRBJ1-2; TRBD1 might be the D (6 bases). The germline CDR1 and CDR2 sequences are SNHLY and FYNNEI. There are 14 residues in the CDR3. V was cut by 7 bases and J by 7 bases, with 19 bases left in between. CDR3 sequence: CASNQAGKTGGYTF. The CDR3, as DNA: TGTGCCAGCAATCAGGCAGGGAAGACAGGTGGCTACACCTTC.

This clone was observed once. The chain carries TRBV18 and TRBJ1-1, with 7 bases aligning to TRBD1. The CDR3 has 14 amino acids. J gave up 1 base and V 3 bases, and 2 bases lay outside the gene matches. Germline V gives CDR1 KGHSH, CDR2 LQKENI. The CDR3 reads CASSPGQTNTEAFF. CDR3 DNA: TGTGCCAGCTCACCGGGACAGACGAACACTGAAGCTTTCTTT.

CDR3 loop: CATSSLPGQGKGNTIYF. CDR3 DNA: TGTGCCACCAGCAGTTTACCGGGACAGGGAAAAGGAAACACCATATATTTT. The chain uses TRBV15 and TRBJ1-3, with 9 bases matching TRBD1. There are 17 residues in the CDR3. The V segment lost 3 bases and the J segment 4 bases; nucleotides outside the gene matches: 10. Germline V gene data show CDR1 as LNHNV and CDR2 as YYDKDF (reference sequence).

The chain is built from TRBV4-2 and TRBJ1-1, with a weak D call TRBD1 (6 bases). V was cut by 2 bases and J by 1 base, with 11 bases left in between. This CDR3 spans 15 amino acids. Germline V lookup: CDR1 LGHNA, CDR2 YNFKEQ. This CDR3 reads CASSQTGQSNTEAFF. DNA for the CDR3: TGTGCCAGCAGCCAAACCGGACAGTCGAACACTGAAGCTTTCTTT.

This rearrangement joins TRBV5-1 to TRBJ2-1; TRBD1 aligns across 9 bases. This CDR3 is built from 15 residues. J was trimmed by 4 bases and V by 0 bases; bases with no gene match: 2. In germline, CDR1 is SGHRS, CDR2 YFSETQ. The CDR3 protein is CASSLGGQGYNEQFF. Written as DNA, the CDR3 is TGCGCCAGCAGCTTGGGAGGACAGGGGTACAATGAGCAGTTCTTC.

The V call is TRBV6-1, the J call TRBJ1-3, with 7 bases that match TRBD1. This CDR3 is 15 amino acids long. From germline, CDR1 is MNHNS and CDR2 SASEGT. Germline trimming cut 0 bases from V and 4 bases from J; bases unmatched to any gene: 3. This CDR3 reads CASSEAGTEGNTIYF. Written as DNA, the CDR3 is TGTGCCAGCAGTGAAGCTGGGACAGAAGGAAACACCATATATTTT.

This chain joins TRBV7-9 and TRBJ2-1; D gene uncertain. The germline V gene encodes CDR1 SEHNR and CDR2 FQNEAQ (reference sequence). CDR3 length equals 13 residues. Trimming took off 0 bases at V and 7 bases at J, with 7 bases between the two ends. The CDR3 spells CASSLAGQNEQFF. The CDR3 nucleotides read TGTGCCAGCAGCTTAGCGGGTCAGAATGAGCAGTTCTTC.

This clone was picked up a small number of times. The chain uses TRBV30 and TRBJ1-6, with a tentative D call TRBD1 (5 bases). The V gene's germline CDR1 is GTSNPN and CDR2 SVGIG (reference sequence). The CDR3 runs to 16 residues. Trimming removed 3 bases from V and 0 bases from J, with 12 bases in between. CDR3 nucleotides: TGTGCCTGGAGAAAGGGACTGCACTCCTATAATTCACCCCTCCACTTT. Encoded protein: CAWRKGLHSYNSPLHF.

V and J are TRBV7-9 and TRBJ2-7, with unresolved D. The length of the CDR3 is 12 residues. Trimming cost V 1 base and J 6 bases, with 7 bases left between them. CDR1 is SEHNR, CDR2 FQNEAQ, per germline (reference sequence). CDR3 nucleotide sequence: TGTGCCAGCAGCTTAGAGGTGGGCGAGCAGTACTTC. Its protein product is CASSLEVGEQYF.